This T cell receptor (beta chain) is from a study of OX40 agonist ivuxolimab in advanced cancers. Study in general: Patients were treated with intravenous ivuxolimab, dosed at 0.01 to 10 mg/kg and infused every 2 weeks.

The CDR3 spans 12 residues. V lost 2 bases and J lost 4, with 4 bases in between. CDR1 is MRHNA and CDR2 is SNTAGT in the germline V gene. Using immunoSEQ multiplex PCR, the repertoire was profiled, and TCRdb retains in-frame clones only, with some absent. The table lists about 43,000 clones, around 85% of them singletons. This chain connects TRBV6-4 to TRBJ2-3; D gene unclear. The source material was CD4+ or CD8+ T cells sorted from blood, sampled in a trial of the OX40 agonist ivuxolimab. This clonotype was obtained from an adult with an advanced solid tumor such as melanoma, head and neck, liver or kidney cancer. The CDR3 DNA is TGTGCCAGCAGTGACCCCTCAGATACGCAGTATTTT. Its protein product is CASSDPSDTQYF.